This T cell receptor beta chain comes out of a study of blood T cell repertoires in COVID-19. Study information: Collection of acute and convalescent COVID-19 samples took place in the United States, Italy and Spain. Sources were T cells, B-cell-depleted T cells, or PBMCs; the material itself was cDNA or gDNA.

This CDR3 region has 14 residues. V lost 6 bases and J 8 bases, leaving 16 bases between the germline ends. CDR1 is MNHEY and CDR2 is SVGAGI in the germline V gene. Original data processing: Estimated nucleated cell counts came from reference gene primer amplification. Assay used: immunoSEQ multiplex PCR; TCRdb lists only in-frame clones, some missing. That table supplies the V and J calls and clone size; D and trimming were determined from the DNA. The table includes 24,000 or so clones, about nine tenths detected once. The source is a man in his 70s in a cohort sampled during active COVID-19. The chain joins TRBV6-5 to TRBJ1-4; maybe TRBD1 (6 bases). The material sequenced was peripheral blood. The CDR3 sequence: CASSPGQSGEKLFF. DNA of the CDR3: TGTGCCAGCAGCCCAGGACAGTCTGGGGAAAAACTGTTTTTT.